What follows is one T cell receptor (beta chain) and its context. Its antigen is unidentified. The table came from immunoSEQ multiplex PCR; TCRdb's copy has only in-frame clones and leaves some out. The sample records about 350,000 clones, around 89% being singletons. This specimen comes from a study of Ad26.COV2.S vaccination and SARS-CoV-2 variants. About the research overall: A participant enrolled in the COV1001 Ad26.COV2.S trial arm provided the sample. Participants got Ad26.COV2.S intramuscularly, once or twice 56 days apart. The study's findings and limits: Breadth of non-spike TCRs did not differ between vaccinees and placebo recipients.

Treatment: around 19 received Ad26.COV2.S at low or high dose, single or two shots; about 5 received placebo; per-sample allocation not given. After the first vaccine or placebo injection, samples were drawn on day 63. Sequenced material: peripheral blood, taken in a trial of Ad26.COV2.S vaccine versus placebo. This receptor was obtained from a person aged 18 to 65 who received the Ad26.COV2.S COVID-19 vaccine or a placebo.

The CDR3 DNA follows: TGCGCCAGCAGCTTGTTGGCTAGCGGGGCGGCGGAGCTGTTTTTT. Its protein product is CASSLLASGAAELFF. The chain joins TRBV5-1 to TRBJ2-2; 9 bases are shared with TRBD2. This CDR3 has 15 residues. Looked up from germline, CDR1 is SGHRS and CDR2 is YFSETQ. V shed 1 base and J 10 bases; nucleotides not matched to a gene: 8.